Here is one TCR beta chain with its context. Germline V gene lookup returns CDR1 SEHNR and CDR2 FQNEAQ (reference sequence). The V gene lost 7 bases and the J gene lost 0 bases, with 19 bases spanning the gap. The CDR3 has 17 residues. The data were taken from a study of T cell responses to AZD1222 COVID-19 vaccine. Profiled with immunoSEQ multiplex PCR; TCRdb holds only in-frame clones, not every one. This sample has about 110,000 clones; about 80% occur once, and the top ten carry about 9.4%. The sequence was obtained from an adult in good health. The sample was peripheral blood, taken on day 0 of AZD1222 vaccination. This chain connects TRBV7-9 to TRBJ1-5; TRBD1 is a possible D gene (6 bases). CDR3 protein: CASTPSGGGFSNQPQHF. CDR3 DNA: TGTGCCAGCACCCCGTCGGGGGGCGGGTTTAGCAATCAGCCCCAGCATTTT. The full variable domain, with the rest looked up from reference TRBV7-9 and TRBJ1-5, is DTGVSQNPRHKITKRGQNVTFRCDPISEHNRLYWYRQTLGQGPEFLTYFQNEAQLEKSRLLSDRFSAERPKGSFSTLEIQRTEQGDSAMYLCASTPSGGGFSNQPQHFGDGTRLSIL.